This TCR beta chain was identified in a study of T cell responses to AZD1222 COVID-19 vaccine. Only in-frame clones appear in the TCRdb table, and some are missing; sequencing was by immunoSEQ multiplex PCR. The sample lists roughly 150,000 clones; about nine tenths were seen once. A note on this clone: Its antigen is undetermined.

Overall study findings and caveats: Breadth and depth of Spike-specific TCRs rose after two AZD1222 doses.

V was shortened by 6 bases and J by 0 bases, with 14 bases between the two germline ends. Germline-derived CDR1 and CDR2 are MNHEY and SVGAGI. There are 15 residues in the CDR3. The V call is TRBV6-5, the J call TRBJ1-1; possible D gene TRBD1, 5 bases. Sequenced material: peripheral blood, taken on day 0 of AZD1222 vaccination. The receptor comes from an adult in good health. The CDR3 coding sequence is TGTGCCAGCAGAGACCGACAGAGGATGAACACTGAAGCTTTCTTT. Protein sequence: CASRDRQRMNTEAFF.